These 17 T cell receptor beta chains originate from one sample sequenced in a study of cytomegalovirus exposure and HLA in healthy donors. With 60 Vbeta and 13 Jbeta primers, the PCR was carried out. This table comes from immunoSEQ multiplex PCR, and its TCRdb copy is limited to in-frame clones, with some not included. The table records 95,000 to 100,000 clones, over 8% of them present only once. Sequences were obtained from PBMCs. Receptors were obtained from a man aged 45-60 years in good health and CMV-seropositive.

The CDR3 loop reads CASSLVDSRGTQYF. In nucleotides, the CDR3 is TGTGCCAGCAGCTTAGTCGACAGTCGAGGGACCCAGTACTTC. The rearrangement links TRBV7-2 to TRBJ2-5, with TRBD1 as a possible D gene (5 bases). The CDR3 length is 14 residues. Germline CDR1 is SGHTA and CDR2 is FQGNSA. V lost 1 base, J lost 7 bases, and 13 bases lay in between.

In this sample, this clone turned up a few times. The V call is TRBV16, the J call TRBJ2-7; 9 nucleotides align to TRBD1. The CDR3 is 15 residues long. V was clipped by 4 bases and J by 1 base; unmatched bases: 5. The germline gives CDR1 KGHSY, CDR2 FQNENV. Here the CDR3 reads CASSRETGGSYEQYF. The CDR3, as DNA: TGTGCCAGCAGCCGCGAGACAGGGGGGTCCTACGAGCAGTACTTC.

V and J are TRBV30 and TRBJ1-3; D perhaps matches TRBD1 (5 bases). Germline values: CDR1 GTSNPN, CDR2 SVGIG (reference sequence). Deletions cut 3 bases from V and 1 base from J, with 13 bases between. The CDR3 length is 15 residues. CDR3 bases: TGTGCCTGGAGCCTCGGACACGCGTCTGGAAACACCATATATTTT. Translated, it gives CAWSLGHASGNTIYF. The full variable domain, in which reference TRBV30 and TRBJ1-3 provide the parts outside the CDR3, is SQTIHQWPATLVQPVGSPLSLECTVEGTSNPNLYWYRQAAGRGLQLLFYSVGIGQISSEVPQNLSASRPQDRQFILSSKKLLLSDSGFYLCAWSLGHASGNTIYFGEGSWLTVV.

This clone was counted a few times. The V and J genes are TRBV27 and TRBJ1-6, with 8 positions matching TRBD1. The CDR3 contains 13 residues. Germline-derived CDR1 and CDR2 are MNHEY and SMNVEV (reference sequence). V was pared by 6 bases and J by 9 bases, with 4 bases of the junction left unmatched. The CDR3 is CASRPGGSSPLHF. CDR3 sequence (DNA): TGTGCCAGCAGACCAGGGGGCTCTTCACCCCTCCACTTT.

The J gene is TRBJ2-3, the V gene TRBV30, with 8 bases identical to TRBD2. J lost 6 bases, V lost 2 bases, and 4 bases had no gene match. The CDR3 extends over 13 amino acids. Germline V gene sequence: CDR1 GTSNPN, CDR2 SVGIG (reference sequence). This CDR3 reads CAWSQRERDTQYF. The CDR3 DNA reads TGTGCCTGGAGTCAGCGGGAGAGGGATACGCAGTATTTT. The complete variable domain, with remaining parts taken from reference TRBV30 and TRBJ2-3, reads SQTIHQWPATLVQPVGSPLSLECTVEGTSNPNLYWYRQAAGRGLQLLFYSVGIGQISSEVPQNLSASRPQDRQFILSSKKLLLSDSGFYLCAWSQRERDTQYFGPGTRLTVL.

The V call is TRBV6-6, the J call TRBJ2-7; D perhaps matches TRBD1 (5 bases). Germline CDR1 MNHNY, CDR2 SVGAGI (reference sequence). The CDR3 is 12 amino acids. Trimming shortened V by 5 bases and J by 3 bases, and 8 bases separated the two germline ends. CDR3 in DNA: TGTGCCAGCAGTGTCCAGGGCTACGAGCAGTACTTC. It codes for CASSVQGYEQYF.

The chain employs TRBV7-2 and TRBJ2-1, with a possible D match to TRBD2 (6 bases). This CDR3 spans 13 amino acids. V lost 2 bases, J lost 5 bases, and 7 bases lay in between. Looked up from germline, CDR1 is SGHTA and CDR2 is FQGNSA. The CDR3 spells CASSLQRDNEQFF. The CDR3, as DNA: TGTGCCAGCAGCTTACAGCGGGACAATGAGCAGTTCTTC.

This clone has only a few counts. In nucleotides, the CDR3 is TGCGCCAGCAGCTTGGCAGGGACAGTCGAGCAGTACTTC. This sequence encodes CASSLAGTVEQYF. The J gene is TRBJ2-7, the V gene TRBV5-1; the match to TRBD1 covers 7 bases. V was clipped by 0 bases and J by 6 bases; unmatched bases: 3. Germline CDR1 SGHRS, CDR2 YFSETQ. The CDR3 totals 13 residues.

This clone was counted a few times. The chain uses TRBV6-1 and TRBJ2-1; TRBD1 aligns across 7 bases. Trimming cost V 5 bases and J 12 bases; bases outside gene matches: 7. CDR1 is MNHNS, CDR2 SASEGT, per germline. CDR3 length: 12 amino acids. The DNA for the CDR3 is TGTGCCAGCAGTACAGGGGCCCTCGGGCAGTTCTTC. It is translated as CASSTGALGQFF.

This clone was counted between two and nine times. This sequence joins TRBV10-3 and TRBJ2-7, with 13 bases matching TRBD2. Per the germline V gene, CDR1 is ENHRY and CDR2 is SYGVKD. V lost 6 bases and J lost 3; bases outside the gene matches: 2. The CDR3 is 14 amino acids. The DNA for the CDR3 is TGTGCCATCAGGGGGACTAGCGGGATCTACGAGCAGTACTTC. Amino acids: CAIRGTSGIYEQYF.

CDR3 loop: CASSLAGRANNEQFF. The DNA of the CDR3 is TGTGCCAGCAGCTTAGCCGGGAGGGCGAACAATGAGCAGTTCTTC. J is TRBJ2-1 and V is TRBV5-4, with 8 bases identical to TRBD2. Trimming cost V 2 bases and J 5 bases; bases outside gene matches: 6. Germline CDR1 and CDR2: SGHNT and YYREEE (reference sequence). This CDR3 comprises 15 residues.

This rearrangement joins TRBV2 to TRBJ2-5; 7 nucleotides line up with TRBD1. The CDR3 loop spans 14 amino acids. V lost 1 base to trimming and J lost 4 bases; unmatched junction nucleotides: 3. Per the germline V gene, CDR1 is SNHLY and CDR2 is FYNNEI. This chain's CDR3 is CASSEEGASETQYF. In DNA, the CDR3 is TGTGCCAGCAGTGAAGAGGGGGCGTCAGAGACCCAGTACTTC.

This chain uses TRBV5-4 with TRBJ2-3; a possible D gene is TRBD2 (7 bases). Germline CDR1 and CDR2: SGHNT and YYREEE (reference sequence). With 5 bases removed from V and 4 bases from J, the gap between germline ends came to 17 bases. This CDR3 is 15 amino acids long. The CDR3 is CASRRGGGRADTQYF. CDR3 nucleotide sequence: TGTGCCAGCAGACGTGGCGGGGGCCGGGCAGATACGCAGTATTTT.

The chain carries TRBV11-2 and TRBJ2-7; 9 bases align to TRBD1. The CDR3 is 14 residues long. V dropped 5 bases and J dropped 5; count of bases not matched to a gene: 7. The germline CDR1 and CDR2 sequences are SGHAT and FQNNGV. Here the CDR3 DNA reads TGTGCCAGCAGCGCCCGGGACAGGGCCCACGAGCAGTACTTC. Protein sequence: CASSARDRAHEQYF.

The CDR3 DNA sequence: TGTGCCAGCAGCTTAGCGCTAATGGATGAGCAGTTCTTC. Its protein is CASSLALMDEQFF. The chain couples TRBV7-6 to TRBJ2-1; D is undetermined. Looked up from germline, CDR1 is SGHVS and CDR2 is FNYEAQ. V lost 0 bases and J lost 8, with 8 bases in between. This CDR3 is 13 amino acids long.

DNA for the CDR3: TGTGCCAGCAGCCCGAGAGCGACGAGGGGGGGTCAGCCCCAGCATTTT. Translation: CASSPRATRGGQPQHF. The chain is built from TRBV27 and TRBJ1-5; a possible D gene is TRBD1 (6 bases). This CDR3 contains 16 residues. V was cut by 6 bases and J by 6 bases, with 21 bases left in between. CDR1 and CDR2 (germline): MNHEY, SMNVEV (reference sequence).

The chain combines TRBV5-4 with TRBJ2-4, with D tentatively TRBD1 (6 bases). V gave up 3 bases and J gave up 2 bases, with 21 bases separating them. The CDR3 consists of 18 residues. Germline V CDR1 and CDR2: SGHNT, YYREEE (reference sequence). CDR3 region: CASSSPELAGVSKNIQYF. CDR3 coding DNA: TGTGCCAGCAGCTCTCCTGAGTTGGCAGGGGTCTCCAAAAACATTCAGTACTTC. The variable domain in full, completed from reference TRBV5-4 and TRBJ2-4, reads ETGVTQSPTHLIKTRGQQVTLRCSSQSGHNTVSWYQQALGQGPQFIFQYYREEENGRGNFPPRFSGLQFPNYSSELNVNALELDDSALYLCASSSPELAGVSKNIQYFGAGTRLSVL.